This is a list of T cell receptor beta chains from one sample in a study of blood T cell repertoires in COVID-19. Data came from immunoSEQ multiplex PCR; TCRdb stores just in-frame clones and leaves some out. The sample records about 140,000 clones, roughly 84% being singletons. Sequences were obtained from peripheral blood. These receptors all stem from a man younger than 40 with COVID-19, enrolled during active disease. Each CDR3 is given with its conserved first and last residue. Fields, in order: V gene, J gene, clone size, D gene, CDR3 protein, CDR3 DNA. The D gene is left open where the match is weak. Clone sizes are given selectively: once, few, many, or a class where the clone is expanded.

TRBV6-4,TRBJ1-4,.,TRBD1,CASSVGTGNEKLFF,TGTGCCAGCAGTGTCGGGACAGGGAACGAAAAACTGTTTTTT
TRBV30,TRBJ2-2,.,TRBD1,CAWIPGQLNTGELFF,TGTGCCTGGATTCCGGGACAGCTTAACACCGGGGAGCTGTTTTTT
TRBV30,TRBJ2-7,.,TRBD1,CASLTGENEQYF,TGTGCCAGTTTGACAGGGGAGAACGAGCAGTACTTC
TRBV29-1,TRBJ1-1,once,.,CSVGQGTTEAFF,TGCAGCGTTGGGCAGGGGACCACTGAAGCTTTCTTT
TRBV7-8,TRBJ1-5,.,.,CASSLGVVDDQPQHF,TGTGCCAGCAGCCTAGGCGTAGTAGATGATCAGCCCCAGCATTTT
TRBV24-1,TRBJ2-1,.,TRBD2,CATSDPSAGTRDNEQFF,TGTGCCACCAGTGACCCGTCGGCCGGGACTAGAGACAATGAGCAGTTCTTC
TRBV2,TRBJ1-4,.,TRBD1,CATGQGVSNEKLFF,TGTGCCACCGGACAGGGTGTATCTAATGAAAAACTGTTTTTT
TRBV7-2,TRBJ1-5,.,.,CASSLDWRINQPQHF,TGTGCCAGCAGCTTAGATTGGCGGATTAATCAGCCCCAGCATTTT
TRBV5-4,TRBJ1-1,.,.,CASRLGEAEAFF,TGTGCCAGCAGGTTAGGGGAAGCTGAAGCTTTCTTT
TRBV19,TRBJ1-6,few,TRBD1,CASREQGTGDGAPLHF,TGTGCCAGTAGGGAACAAGGGACAGGGGACGGGGCACCCCTCCACTTT
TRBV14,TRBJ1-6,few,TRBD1,CASSDRGRVSPLHF,TGTGCCAGCTCGGACAGGGGAAGGGTGTCACCCCTCCACTTT
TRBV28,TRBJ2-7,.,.,CASSNAGTSLSYEQYF,TGTGCCAGCAGCAACGCCGGGACTTCCCTCTCCTACGAGCAGTACTTC
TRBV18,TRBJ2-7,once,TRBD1,CASSFSSGTGAGEQYF,TGTGCCAGCTCATTTAGCTCCGGGACAGGGGCTGGGGAGCAGTACTTC
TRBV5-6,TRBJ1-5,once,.,CASSSKTGVDQPQHF,TGTGCCAGCAGCTCCAAAACAGGCGTCGATCAGCCCCAGCATTTT
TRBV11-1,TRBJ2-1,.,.,CASTRAAGTYNEQFF,TGTGCCAGCACCCGGGCGGCGGGTACCTACAATGAGCAGTTCTTC
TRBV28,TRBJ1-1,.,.,CASSLSAGQLEAFF,TGTGCCAGCAGTTTGAGCGCTGGACAGCTTGAAGCTTTCTTT
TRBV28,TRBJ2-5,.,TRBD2,CASSFSNPAGGAETQYF,TGTGCCAGCAGTTTTAGTAATCCAGCGGGAGGGGCAGAGACCCAGTACTTC
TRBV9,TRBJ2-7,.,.,CASSIRTKRPGYEQYF,TGTGCCAGCAGCATCCGGACCAAAAGACCGGGGTACGAGCAGTACTTC
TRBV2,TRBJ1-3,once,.,CASSEWDIFSGNTIYF,TGTGCCAGCAGTGAATGGGACATTTTCTCTGGAAACACCATATATTTT
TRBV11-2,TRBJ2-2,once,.,CASSFLPQGFTGELFF,TGTGCCAGCAGCTTCCTCCCACAGGGCTTCACCGGGGAGCTGTTTTTT
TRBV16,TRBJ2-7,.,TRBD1,CASSQSGQGRSSYEQYF,TGTGCCAGCAGCCAATCAGGACAGGGCCGGAGCTCCTACGAGCAGTACTTC
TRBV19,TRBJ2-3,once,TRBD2,CASSIELLAGGPTDTQYF,TGTGCCAGTAGTATAGAATTACTAGCGGGAGGGCCGACAGATACGCAGTATTTT
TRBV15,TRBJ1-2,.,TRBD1,CATSRPRQGNYGYTF,TGTGCCACCAGCAGACCACGACAGGGGAACTATGGCTACACCTTC
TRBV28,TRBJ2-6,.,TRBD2,CATQGALAGGPHVTGSGANVLTF,TGTGCCACCCAGGGGGCTCTAGCGGGAGGGCCCCATGTAACCGGCTCAGGGGCCAACGTCCTGACTTTC
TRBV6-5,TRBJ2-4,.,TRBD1,CASSLRDRVNIQYF,TGTGCCAGCAGCTTGAGGGACAGGGTCAACATTCAGTACTTC
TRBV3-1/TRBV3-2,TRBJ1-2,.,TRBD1,CASSQEGQGIYGYTF,TGTGCCAGCAGCCAAGAAGGACAGGGGATCTATGGCTACACCTTC
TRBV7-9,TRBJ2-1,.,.,CASSLEGGSGLDNEQFF,TGTGCCAGCAGCCTAGAGGGGGGTAGCGGGTTAGACAATGAGCAGTTCTTC
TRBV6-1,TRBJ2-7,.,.,CASSEGFSISSYEQYF,TGTGCCAGCAGTGAAGGCTTTAGCATAAGCTCCTACGAGCAGTACTTC
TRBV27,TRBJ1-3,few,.,CASSSYGASGNTIYF,TGTGCCAGCAGTTCATATGGGGCCTCCGGAAACACCATATATTTT
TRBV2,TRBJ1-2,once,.,CASSEMGGPNYGYTF,TGTGCCAGCAGTGAAATGGGGGGGCCTAACTATGGCTACACCTTC
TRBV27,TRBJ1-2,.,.,CASSLNAVTNYGYTF,TGTGCCAGCAGTTTAAACGCAGTCACTAACTATGGCTACACCTTC
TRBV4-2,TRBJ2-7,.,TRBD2,CASSPSRSSGSGHEQYF,TGTGCCAGCAGCCCGTCCCGGTCCAGCGGGAGTGGCCACGAGCAGTACTTC
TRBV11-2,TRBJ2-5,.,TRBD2,CASSFSGSRETETQYF,TGTGCCAGCAGCTTTTCGGGGTCGCGGGAGACGGAGACCCAGTACTTC
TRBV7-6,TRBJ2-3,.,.,CASSLGRTDTQYF,TGTGCCAGCAGCTTAGGTCGGACAGATACGCAGTATTTT
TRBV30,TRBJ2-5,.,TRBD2,CAWEGGSGSGETQYF,TGTGCCTGGGAGGGGGGTAGCGGGAGTGGAGAGACCCAGTACTTC
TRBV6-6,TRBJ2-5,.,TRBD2,CASIRLAGGPELETQYF,TGTGCCAGCATTCGACTAGCGGGAGGGCCGGAGTTGGAGACCCAGTACTTC
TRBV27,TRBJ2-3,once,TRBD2,CASRLAGGGDTQYF,TGTGCCAGTCGACTAGCGGGAGGCGGTGATACGCAGTATTTT
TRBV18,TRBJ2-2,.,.,CASHQERIRTQAHTGELFF,TGTGCCAGCCACCAAGAGAGGATCAGAACTCAAGCACACACCGGGGAGCTGTTTTTT
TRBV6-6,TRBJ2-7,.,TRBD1,CASSFPGQGYEQYF,TGTGCCAGCAGTTTCCCGGGACAGGGATACGAGCAGTACTTC
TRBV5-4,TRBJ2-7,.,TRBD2,CASSSGLESEQYF,TGTGCCAGCAGCTCCGGACTAGAATCCGAGCAGTACTTC
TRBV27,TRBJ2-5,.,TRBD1,CASSTRQGGAETQYF,TGTGCCAGCAGTACAAGACAGGGGGGCGCGGAGACCCAGTACTTC
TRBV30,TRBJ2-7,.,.,CAWRDTSYEQYF,TGTGCCTGGCGGGACACCTCCTACGAGCAGTACTTC
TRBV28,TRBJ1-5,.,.,CASSLPAPTGRQPQHF,TGTGCCAGCAGTTTACCCGCCCCAACGGGTAGGCAGCCCCAGCATTTT
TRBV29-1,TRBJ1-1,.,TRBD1,CSAEGQALNTEAFF,TGCAGCGCCGAGGGACAGGCTTTGAACACTGAAGCTTTCTTT
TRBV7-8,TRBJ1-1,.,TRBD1,CASSLKSGGENTEAFF,TGTGCCAGCAGCTTAAAGTCAGGGGGAGAGAACACTGAAGCTTTCTTT
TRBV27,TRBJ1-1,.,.,CASIRGGTTEAFF,TGTGCCAGCATTAGGGGGGGTACCACTGAAGCTTTCTTT
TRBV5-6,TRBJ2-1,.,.,CASSLDRVNEQFF,TGTGCCAGCAGCTTGGACAGGGTCAATGAGCAGTTCTTC
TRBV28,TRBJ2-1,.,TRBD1,CASNPRQGFGNEQFF,TGTGCCAGCAATCCGAGACAGGGTTTTGGCAATGAGCAGTTCTTC
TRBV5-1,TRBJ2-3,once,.,CASSSRPGDTQYF,TGCGCCAGCAGCTCCCGTCCCGGGGATACGCAGTATTTT
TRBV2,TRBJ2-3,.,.,CASSEALRADTQYF,TGTGCCAGCAGTGAAGCGCTTCGGGCAGATACGCAGTATTTT
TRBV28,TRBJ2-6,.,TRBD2,CASSLPSLAGGSGANVLTF,TGTGCCAGCAGTTTACCCTCACTAGCGGGAGGCTCTGGGGCCAACGTCCTGACTTTC
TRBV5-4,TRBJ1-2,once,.,CASSLGGRTAGSGYTF,TGTGCCAGCAGCTTGGGAGGCCGGACAGCCGGTTCTGGCTACACCTTC
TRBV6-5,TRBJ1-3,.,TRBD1,CASSLNRGRAGNTIYF,TGTGCCAGCAGTTTAAACAGGGGCAGGGCTGGAAACACCATATATTTT
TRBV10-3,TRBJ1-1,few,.,CAIGRDQNTEAFF,TGTGCCATCGGACGGGATCAGAACACTGAAGCTTTCTTT
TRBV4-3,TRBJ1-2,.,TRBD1,CASSQAPRQGQDGYTF,TGCGCCAGCAGCCAAGCCCCCAGACAGGGGCAAGATGGCTACACCTTC
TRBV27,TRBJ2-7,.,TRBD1,CASSLGPDRAAHEQYF,TGTGCCAGCAGTTTAGGCCCTGACAGGGCAGCGCACGAGCAGTACTTC
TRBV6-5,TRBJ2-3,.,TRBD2,CASSRLAGYPDTQYF,TGTGCCAGCAGTCGACTAGCGGGTTATCCAGATACGCAGTATTTT
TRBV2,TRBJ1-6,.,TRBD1,CASSPGQGAHSPLHF,TGTGCCAGCAGTCCGGGACAGGGGGCTCATTCACCCCTCCACTTT
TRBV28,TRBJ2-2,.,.,CATSLEQGELFF,TGTGCCACCTCACTAGAGCAGGGGGAGCTGTTTTTT